This entry lists 18 T cell receptor beta chains sequenced from one sample in a study of early T cells in non-severe SARS-CoV-2 infection. TCRdb itself ran the 5' RACE reads through MiXCR, one entry per CDR3 protein. The table lists 70,000 to 95,000 distinct CDR3 sequences, about 11% of them singletons. The sequencing sample was made of whole blood. The receptors here all came from an adult who was a healthcare worker with PCR-confirmed SARS-CoV-2 infection or an uninfected control (not recorded which).

This clonotype was detected many times. This chain uses TRBV6-5 with TRBJ2-5; D may be TRBD1 (5 bases). The CDR3 covers 17 residues. V lost 2 bases, J lost 0 bases, and 16 bases lay in between. The germline V gene has CDR1 MNHEY and CDR2 SVGAGI. The CDR3 loop reads CASSYRAFLTDQETQYF. In nucleotides, the CDR3 is TGTGCCAGCAGTTACCGCGCTTTCTTGACAGACCAAGAGACCCAGTACTTC.

V and J are TRBV19 and TRBJ1-4; 7 positions agree with TRBD1. With 5 bases clipped from V and 2 bases from J, the junction kept 8 bases outside the gene matches. Germline V gene lookup returns CDR1 LNHDA and CDR2 SQIVND (reference sequence). This CDR3 has 16 amino acids. The CDR3 loop is CASSSQGRVTNEKLFF. Written as DNA, the CDR3 is TGTGCCAGTAGTTCACAGGGGCGGGTGACTAATGAAAAACTGTTTTTT.

This clonotype came up a few times. J is TRBJ2-5 and V is TRBV11-2; the D is unclear. Germline-derived CDR1 and CDR2 are SGHAT and FQNNGV. Trimming removed 2 bases from V and 7 bases from J, with 8 bases in between. The CDR3 extends over 12 amino acids. CDR3 loop: CASSLYSGTQYF. DNA for the CDR3: TGTGCCAGCAGCTTATATTCCGGGACCCAGTACTTC.

Only a few counts were recorded for this clonotype. This chain joins TRBV20-1 and TRBJ2-1, with TRBD2 matching 8 bases. The V segment lost 6 bases and the J segment 0 bases; nucleotides outside the gene matches: 10. Germline V CDR1 and CDR2: DFQATT, SNEGSKA (reference sequence). The CDR3 is 16 amino acids. CDR3 DNA sequence: TGCAGTGCAGAGGCAACTAGCGGTAGCTCCTACAATGAGCAGTTCTTC. Translated: CSAEATSGSSYNEQFF.

This clonotype was counted between two and nine times. V and J are TRBV12-3 or TRBV12-4 and TRBJ1-3; D is unclear. This CDR3 spans 14 amino acids. V dropped 7 bases and J dropped 0 bases, with 10 bases sitting between them. CDR3 amino acids: CASTVTDSGNTIYF. The CDR3 DNA sequence: TGTGCCAGCACCGTAACGGACTCTGGAAACACCATATATTTT.

The rearrangement links TRBV6-5 to TRBJ2-7; 10 bases are a match to TRBD2. The J segment lost 0 bases and the V segment lost 9 bases, leaving 8 bases of the junction unmatched. Germline CDR1 and CDR2: MNHEY and SVGAGI. The CDR3 totals 15 residues. CDR3 bases: TGTGCCAGTTCGGTGGCTAGCGGGAGCTCCTACGAGCAGTACTTC. Translation: CASSVASGSSYEQYF.

The chain couples TRBV10-3 to TRBJ1-4; 10 nucleotides match TRBD1. The ends lost 2 bases at V and 4 bases at J; junction bases unmatched: 7. This CDR3 comprises 17 residues. Germline V gene sequence: CDR1 ENHRY, CDR2 SYGVKD. CDR3: CAISERTGGRDNEKLFF. CDR3 coding DNA: TGTGCCATCAGTGAGAGGACAGGGGGGCGTGATAATGAAAAACTGTTTTTT.

This clonotype was detected a few times. The chain recombines TRBV7-6 with TRBJ2-5; tentatively, D is TRBD1 or TRBD2 (5 bases each). Germline values: CDR1 SGHVS, CDR2 FNYEAQ. This CDR3 has 14 residues. The germline V and J ends were trimmed by 5 bases and 0 bases, with 10 bases remaining between them. The DNA of the CDR3 is TGTGCCAGCAGCGGGGGAGTGTACCAAGAGACCCAGTACTTC. It encodes CASSGGVYQETQYF.

This clonotype has ten or more counts. This chain connects TRBV2 to TRBJ2-3, with D unclear. This CDR3 has 11 residues. Trimming pared 10 bases from V and 2 bases from J, leaving 7 bases between. CDR1 SNHLY and CDR2 FYNNEI come from the germline V gene. The CDR3 nucleotides read TGTGCCAACGCAATCACAGATACGCAGTATTTT. Its translation: CANAITDTQYF.

The V and J genes are TRBV4-3 and TRBJ2-7, with 7 positions matching TRBD2. The CDR3 runs to 15 residues. CDR1 and CDR2 (germline): LGHNA, YSLEER. V shed 3 bases and J 4 bases; nucleotides not matched to a gene: 9. Here the CDR3 reads CASSQHPGGGYEQYF. The CDR3, as DNA: TGCGCCAGCAGCCAGCATCCTGGCGGGGGTTACGAGCAGTACTTC.

This clonotype was detected many times. The chain recombines TRBV3-1 with TRBJ1-4, with D possibly being TRBD1 (5 bases). Trimming stripped 0 bases from V and 7 bases from J, with 18 bases between. The CDR3 has 17 amino acids. Germline loops: CDR1 LGHDT, CDR2 YNNKEL (reference sequence). CDR3 bases: TGTGCCAGCAGCCAAGATTGGGATGAGGGGATGGGTGAAAAACTGTTTTTT. It translates to CASSQDWDEGMGEKLFF. Full variable domain (remainder filled in from reference TRBV3-1 and TRBJ1-4): DTAVSQTPKYLVTQMGNDKSIKCEQNLGHDTMYWYKQDSKKFLKIMFSYNNKELIINETVPNRFSPKSPDKAHLNLHINSLELGDSAVYFCASSQDWDEGMGEKLFFGSGTQLSVL.

V and J are TRBV20-1 and TRBJ2-7; D might be TRBD1 or TRBD2, each matching 7 bases. CDR1 DFQATT and CDR2 SNEGSKA come from the germline V gene (reference sequence). The CDR3 runs to 13 residues. V shed 5 bases and J shed 4 bases, with 15 bases lying between them. In DNA form, the CDR3 reads TGCAGTGCTGAGGGAGGGACAGAGTACGAGCAGTACTTC. Its protein is CSAEGGTEYEQYF.

This clonotype was detected ten times or more. The chain joins TRBV19 to TRBJ2-7; 9 bases map to TRBD1. Germline assignment: CDR1 LNHDA and CDR2 SQIVND (reference sequence). The V segment lost 5 bases and the J segment 5 bases; nucleotides outside the gene matches: 4. The CDR3 is 13 residues long. The CDR3 loop reads CASSLRDRDEQYF. The CDR3 nucleotides are TGTGCCAGTAGTCTCAGGGACAGGGACGAGCAGTACTTC.

This clonotype has at least ten counts. V gene TRBV29-1 combines with J gene TRBJ1-1; D not certain. The germline V gene encodes CDR1 SQVTM and CDR2 ANQGSEA. The CDR3 length is 11 residues. V dropped 3 bases and J dropped 1 base, with 3 bases sitting between them. CDR3 coding DNA: TGCAGCGTTGATGCGAACACTGAAGCTTTCTTT. Protein: CSVDANTEAFF.

J is TRBJ2-7 and V is TRBV5-5; D perhaps matches TRBD1 (6 bases). This CDR3 comprises 12 residues. Trimming removed 3 bases from V and 4 bases from J, with 8 bases in between. The V gene's germline CDR1 is SGHKS and CDR2 YYEKEE (reference sequence). The CDR3 protein is CASSSQGYEQYF. The CDR3 DNA reads TGTGCCAGCAGCTCACAGGGTTACGAGCAGTACTTC.

This clonotype was found many times. The V and J genes are TRBV10-3 and TRBJ2-5; D is perhaps TRBD2 (6 bases). CDR3 length equals 13 residues. The V gene's germline CDR1 is ENHRY and CDR2 SYGVKD. The ends were cut back, 4 bases at V and 1 base at J, with 7 bases in the middle. In DNA, the CDR3 is TGTGCCATCAGTGGGGAGGCCCAAGAGACCCAGTACTTC. This translates into CAISGEAQETQYF.

V is TRBV6-5 and J is TRBJ2-3; unclear D gene. CDR1 is MNHEY and CDR2 is SVGAGI in the germline V gene. The CDR3 is 15 residues long. Trimming took off 6 bases at V and 1 base at J, with 14 bases between the two ends. The CDR3 region is CASRTQHFGTDTQYF. CDR3 DNA sequence: TGTGCCAGCAGAACCCAACACTTCGGCACAGATACGCAGTATTTT.

The gene calls are TRBV6-2 or TRBV6-3 and TRBJ2-7; perhaps TRBD2 as D (5 bases). Germline loops: CDR1 MNHEY, CDR2 SVGEGT. The CDR3 has 13 residues. Deletions cut 5 bases from V and 2 bases from J, with 10 bases between. CDR3 sequence reads: CASSPGVPYEQYF. The CDR3 coding sequence is TGTGCCAGCAGTCCCGGGGTTCCCTACGAGCAGTACTTC.